These 27 T cell receptor beta chains originate from one sample sequenced in a study of blood T cell repertoires in COVID-19. Generated by immunoSEQ multiplex PCR, the TCRdb table keeps only in-frame clones and is missing some. There are about 310,000 clones in the sample; 70% to 90% occur only once, and roughly 2.3% lies in the top ten. Material for sequencing was PBMCs or T cells enriched from blood (not recorded which). Source of these receptors: a man younger than 40 who had recovered from COVID-19.

The gene calls are TRBV5-1 and TRBJ1-4; D gene ambiguous. The CDR3 is 17 residues long. With 0 bases removed from V and 0 bases from J, the gap between germline ends came to 12 bases. Germline V gene sequence: CDR1 SGHRS, CDR2 YFSETQ. The CDR3, as DNA: TGCGCCAGCAGCTTGGCCAGTATTGGAGCAACTAATGAAAAACTGTTTTTT. Its translation: CASSLASIGATNEKLFF.

The count of this clone is one. V gene TRBV11-2 combines with J gene TRBJ2-1; D not certain. CDR1 and CDR2 (germline): SGHAT, FQNNGV. The CDR3 length is 12 residues. The V end was cut by 4 bases, the J end by 9 bases, with 10 bases between. Here the CDR3 DNA reads TGTGCCAGCAGCTATAACATGGCTGAGCAGTTCTTC. It codes for CASSYNMAEQFF.

J is TRBJ2-7 and V is TRBV4-1, with D maybe TRBD2 (6 bases). CDR1 MGHRA and CDR2 YSYEKL come from the germline V gene. The V end was cut by 1 base, the J end by 5 bases, with 18 bases between. This CDR3 is built from 16 residues. This CDR3 is CASSQGSTSFYHEQYF. In nucleotides, the CDR3 is TGCGCCAGCAGCCAAGGCTCGACTAGTTTCTACCACGAGCAGTACTTC.

The chain combines TRBV7-9 with TRBJ1-5; 9 positions agree with TRBD1. Germline V CDR1 and CDR2: SEHNR, FQNEAQ (reference sequence). Trimming at V came to 1 base and at J to 8 bases, leaving 3 bases not matched to a gene. The CDR3 sequence is 14 residues long. The DNA of the CDR3 is TGTGCCAGCAGCTTAGGGACAGGGGATGAGCCCCAGCATTTT. Protein product: CASSLGTGDEPQHF.

This clone was seen only a few times. The rearrangement joins TRBV30 to TRBJ1-3; D remains ambiguous. This CDR3 comprises 13 residues. The V gene's germline CDR1 is GTSNPN and CDR2 SVGIG (reference sequence). Trimming took 0 bases from V and 4 from J, leaving 7 bases between them. The CDR3 coding sequence is TGTGCCTGGAGTGTAGCCTCGGGAAACACCATATATTTT. It yields the protein CAWSVASGNTIYF.

The chain employs TRBV7-3 and TRBJ2-5; TRBD1 agrees at 8 bases. The junction had 0 bases not matched to a gene; V was cut back by 2 bases and J by 7 bases. CDR1 and CDR2 from the germline V gene are SGHTA and FQGTGA. This CDR3 region has 12 residues. The CDR3 DNA reads TGTGCCAGCAGCTTAGGACAGGGGACCCAGTACTTC. Its protein product is CASSLGQGTQYF.

The gene calls are TRBV7-9 and TRBJ2-5, with 8 bases identical to TRBD1. Per germline, CDR1 SEHNR and CDR2 FQNEAQ (reference sequence). J lost 4 bases, V lost 5 bases, and 9 bases had no gene match. This CDR3 spans 15 amino acids. The CDR3: CASSVDRGAAETQYF. The CDR3 bases are TGTGCCAGCAGCGTAGACAGGGGAGCAGCAGAGACCCAGTACTTC. Supplemented by reference TRBV7-9 and TRBJ2-5, the full variable domain reads DTGVSQNPRHKITKRGQNVTFRCDPISEHNRLYWYRQTLGQGPEFLTYFQNEAQLEKSRLLSDRFSAERPKGSFSTLEIQRTEQGDSAMYLCASSVDRGAAETQYFGPGTRLLVL.

The V and J genes are TRBV2 and TRBJ1-2; 10 positions match TRBD1. Germline V gene lookup returns CDR1 SNHLY and CDR2 FYNNEI. The CDR3 sequence is 15 residues long. The ends lost 7 bases at V and 8 bases at J; junction bases unmatched: 13. This CDR3 reads CASIPRDRGRLGYTF. For the CDR3, the DNA is TGTGCCAGCATACCTCGGGACAGGGGTCGGTTGGGCTACACCTTC.

This chain joins TRBV6-2 or TRBV6-3 and TRBJ1-2; D is perhaps TRBD1 (6 bases). V lost 7 bases to trimming and J lost 8 bases, with 14 bases between them. Germline V gene lookup returns CDR1 MNHEY and CDR2 SVGEGT. The CDR3 spans 12 residues. The CDR3, as DNA: TGTGCCAGCACCCCCAGGGGCGGGGGCTACACCTTC. It encodes CASTPRGGGYTF.

This clone was detected only a few times. The genes are TRBV7-2 and TRBJ1-2; D gene uncertain. The CDR3 is made up of 14 amino acids. CDR1 is SGHTA and CDR2 is FQGNSA in the germline V gene. The V end lost 1 base, the J end lost 1 base, and 7 bases lay between the germline ends. The CDR3 region is CASSLDTDNYGYTF. As DNA, the CDR3 is TGTGCCAGCAGCTTAGATACTGATAACTATGGCTACACCTTC.

This sequence joins TRBV5-4 and TRBJ1-2, with TRBD1 matching over 8 bases. The CDR3 extends over 16 amino acids. Germline assignment: CDR1 SGHNT and CDR2 YYREEE (reference sequence). J lost 7 bases, V lost 4 bases, and 15 bases had no gene match. CDR3 DNA: TGTGCCAGCAGCGCCAGGACAGGGCGATGGGTTAGTGGCTACACCTTC. Protein: CASSARTGRWVSGYTF.

This chain joins TRBV5-1 and TRBJ2-1, with TRBD2 matching over 7 bases. Looked up from germline, CDR1 is SGHRS and CDR2 is YFSETQ. The CDR3 has 14 amino acids. The chain's CDR3 is CPILGRGKANEQFF. CDR3 nucleotides: TGCCCCATTTTGGGGCGGGGGAAAGCCAATGAGCAGTTCTTC.

This clone was detected only a few times. The rearrangement joins TRBV5-6 to TRBJ1-1, with 9 bases lining up with TRBD1. The trim removed 5 bases at V and 4 bases at J, leaving 9 bases unmatched. Per germline, CDR1 SGHDT and CDR2 YYEEEE. The CDR3 is 15 amino acids. The CDR3 DNA is TGTGCCAGCAGACGGGACAGGGAGGGGGCCACTGAAGCTTTCTTT. It yields the protein CASRRDREGATEAFF.

The V gene is TRBV19, the J gene TRBJ1-1, with D unclear. The CDR3 consists of 12 residues. CDR1 LNHDA and CDR2 SQIVND come from the germline V gene (reference sequence). Trimming took off 9 bases at V and 4 bases at J, with 12 bases between the two ends. CDR3 region: CASGPLGTEAFF. CDR3 DNA sequence: TGTGCCAGCGGTCCCCTAGGCACTGAAGCTTTCTTT.

The V and J genes are TRBV7-2 and TRBJ2-3, with TRBD1 matching over 9 bases. Germline values: CDR1 SGHTA, CDR2 FQGNSA. After removal of 6 bases from V and 7 bases from J, the junction contained 8 bases not matched to a gene. This CDR3 comprises 14 residues. Here the CDR3 DNA reads TGTGCCAGCAGTTTCGACAGGGGGGGCTATACGCAGTATTTT. Its translation is CASSFDRGGYTQYF.

This clone was counted between two and nine times. J is TRBJ1-2 and V is TRBV13, with unresolved D. The CDR3 has 12 amino acids. CDR1 is PRHDT, CDR2 FYEKMQ, per germline (reference sequence). V dropped 5 bases and J dropped 4 bases, with 8 bases sitting between them. The CDR3 DNA sequence: TGTGCCAGCAGCCGAGGGTCCTATGGCTACACCTTC. It specifies CASSRGSYGYTF.

V gene TRBV27 combines with J gene TRBJ2-7; perhaps TRBD1 as D (6 bases). This CDR3 spans 16 amino acids. Germline CDR1 is MNHEY and CDR2 is SMNVEV (reference sequence). The ends were cut back, 0 bases at V and 2 bases at J, with 14 bases in the middle. DNA for the CDR3: TGTGCCAGCAGTTTATCGCTGGGGACAATAACCTACGAGCAGTACTTC. Translation: CASSLSLGTITYEQYF.

The rearrangement links TRBV29-1 to TRBJ1-1; D perhaps matches TRBD1 (5 bases). Germline V CDR1 and CDR2: SQVTM, ANQGSEA. The CDR3 spans 11 residues. Trimming stripped 7 bases from V and 4 bases from J, with 10 bases between. The CDR3 DNA reads as TGCAGCGCCGGACAAGGCACTGAAGCTTTCTTT. This sequence encodes CSAGQGTEAFF.

This chain connects TRBV15 to TRBJ1-2; D might be TRBD1 (6 bases). Trimming left V 4 bases short and J 0 bases short, with 12 bases between. The CDR3 is 15 amino acids. Per germline, CDR1 LNHNV and CDR2 YYDKDF (reference sequence). CDR3 DNA: TGTGCCACCAGCAACAGGGAAGCGGCTAACTATGGCTACACCTTC. Encoded protein: CATSNREAANYGYTF.

This sequence joins TRBV9 and TRBJ2-4; 8 nucleotides agree with TRBD1. CDR1 and CDR2 (germline): SGDLS, YYNGEE. The CDR3 totals 12 residues. The ends lost 7 bases at V and 7 bases at J; junction bases unmatched: 4. CDR3 in DNA: TGTGCCAGCGGACAGGGAAGGAACATTCAGTACTTC. This encodes CASGQGRNIQYF. Using reference TRBV9 and TRBJ2-4 for the parts outside the CDR3, the full variable domain is DSGVTQTPKHLITATGQRVTLRCSPRSGDLSVYWYQQSLDQGLQFLIQYYNGEERAKGNILERFSAQQFPDLHSELNLSSLELGDSALYFCASGQGRNIQYFGAGTRLSVL.

The gene calls are TRBV10-3 and TRBJ1-2; D gene unclear. The CDR3 contains 14 residues. Germline CDR1 is ENHRY and CDR2 is SYGVKD. V dropped 6 bases and J dropped 6 bases, with 17 bases sitting between them. Here the CDR3 reads CAIRRTPEADGYTF. CDR3 in DNA: TGTGCCATCAGAAGGACGCCGGAAGCGGATGGCTACACCTTC.

This chain joins TRBV11-2 and TRBJ2-1, with 10 bases fitting TRBD2. Trimming took 9 bases from V and 4 from J; bases not matched to a gene: 6. CDR3 length: 14 amino acids. Germline V gene lookup returns CDR1 SGHAT and CDR2 FQNNGV. The CDR3 is CASRSGGPYNEQFF. CDR3 sequence (DNA): TGTGCCAGTCGTAGCGGGGGGCCATACAATGAGCAGTTCTTC.

The CDR3 here is CASADRRNTEAFF. DNA for the CDR3: TGCGCCAGCGCGGACAGACGGAACACTGAAGCTTTCTTT. This chain links TRBV5-1 with TRBJ1-1; maybe TRBD1 (6 bases). The CDR3 runs 13 residues. Germline-derived CDR1 and CDR2 are SGHRS and YFSETQ. V lost 7 bases, J lost 1 base, and 11 bases lay in between.

V is TRBV10-3 and J is TRBJ2-1, with 7 positions matching TRBD2. The germline V gene has CDR1 ENHRY and CDR2 SYGVKD. J was trimmed by 5 bases and V by 4 bases; bases with no gene match: 2. CDR3 length: 13 residues. CDR3 sequence: CAISAGTNNEQFF. CDR3 nucleotides: TGTGCCATCAGTGCCGGGACTAACAATGAGCAGTTCTTC.

This clone was recorded a few times. The chain recombines TRBV15 with TRBJ2-3; 7 bases are shared with TRBD2. V shed 1 base, J shed 2 bases, and the junction held 3 bases outside the gene matches. The germline V gene encodes CDR1 LNHNV and CDR2 YYDKDF (reference sequence). The CDR3 extends over 15 amino acids. Written as DNA, the CDR3 is TGTGCCACCAGCAGAGGTAGCGGGCACACAGATACGCAGTATTTT. Translating it yields CATSRGSGHTDTQYF.

The chain uses TRBV5-1 and TRBJ1-1; TRBD1 agrees at 9 bases. With 4 bases clipped from V and 6 bases from J, the junction kept 7 bases outside the gene matches. CDR1 is SGHRS and CDR2 is YFSETQ in the germline V gene. This CDR3 spans 14 amino acids. The CDR3 loop reads CASSETGGTPEAFF. In DNA, the CDR3 is TGCGCCAGCAGCGAAACAGGGGGCACCCCTGAAGCTTTCTTT. The complete variable domain, with remaining parts taken from reference TRBV5-1 and TRBJ1-1, reads KAGVTQTPRYLIKTRGQQVTLSCSPISGHRSVSWYQQTPGQGLQFLFEYFSETQRNKGNFPGRFSGRQFSNSRSEMNVSTLELGDSALYLCASSETGGTPEAFFGQGTRLTVV.

V usage is TRBV7-9 and J usage is TRBJ1-1; D remains unclear. V lost 5 bases, J lost 0 bases, and 13 bases lay in between. CDR3 length: 15 residues. Germline V lookup: CDR1 SEHNR, CDR2 FQNEAQ (reference sequence). DNA for the CDR3: TGTGCCAGCAGCCGATCGGAGGTCCTGAACACTGAAGCTTTCTTT. This gives the protein CASSRSEVLNTEAFF.